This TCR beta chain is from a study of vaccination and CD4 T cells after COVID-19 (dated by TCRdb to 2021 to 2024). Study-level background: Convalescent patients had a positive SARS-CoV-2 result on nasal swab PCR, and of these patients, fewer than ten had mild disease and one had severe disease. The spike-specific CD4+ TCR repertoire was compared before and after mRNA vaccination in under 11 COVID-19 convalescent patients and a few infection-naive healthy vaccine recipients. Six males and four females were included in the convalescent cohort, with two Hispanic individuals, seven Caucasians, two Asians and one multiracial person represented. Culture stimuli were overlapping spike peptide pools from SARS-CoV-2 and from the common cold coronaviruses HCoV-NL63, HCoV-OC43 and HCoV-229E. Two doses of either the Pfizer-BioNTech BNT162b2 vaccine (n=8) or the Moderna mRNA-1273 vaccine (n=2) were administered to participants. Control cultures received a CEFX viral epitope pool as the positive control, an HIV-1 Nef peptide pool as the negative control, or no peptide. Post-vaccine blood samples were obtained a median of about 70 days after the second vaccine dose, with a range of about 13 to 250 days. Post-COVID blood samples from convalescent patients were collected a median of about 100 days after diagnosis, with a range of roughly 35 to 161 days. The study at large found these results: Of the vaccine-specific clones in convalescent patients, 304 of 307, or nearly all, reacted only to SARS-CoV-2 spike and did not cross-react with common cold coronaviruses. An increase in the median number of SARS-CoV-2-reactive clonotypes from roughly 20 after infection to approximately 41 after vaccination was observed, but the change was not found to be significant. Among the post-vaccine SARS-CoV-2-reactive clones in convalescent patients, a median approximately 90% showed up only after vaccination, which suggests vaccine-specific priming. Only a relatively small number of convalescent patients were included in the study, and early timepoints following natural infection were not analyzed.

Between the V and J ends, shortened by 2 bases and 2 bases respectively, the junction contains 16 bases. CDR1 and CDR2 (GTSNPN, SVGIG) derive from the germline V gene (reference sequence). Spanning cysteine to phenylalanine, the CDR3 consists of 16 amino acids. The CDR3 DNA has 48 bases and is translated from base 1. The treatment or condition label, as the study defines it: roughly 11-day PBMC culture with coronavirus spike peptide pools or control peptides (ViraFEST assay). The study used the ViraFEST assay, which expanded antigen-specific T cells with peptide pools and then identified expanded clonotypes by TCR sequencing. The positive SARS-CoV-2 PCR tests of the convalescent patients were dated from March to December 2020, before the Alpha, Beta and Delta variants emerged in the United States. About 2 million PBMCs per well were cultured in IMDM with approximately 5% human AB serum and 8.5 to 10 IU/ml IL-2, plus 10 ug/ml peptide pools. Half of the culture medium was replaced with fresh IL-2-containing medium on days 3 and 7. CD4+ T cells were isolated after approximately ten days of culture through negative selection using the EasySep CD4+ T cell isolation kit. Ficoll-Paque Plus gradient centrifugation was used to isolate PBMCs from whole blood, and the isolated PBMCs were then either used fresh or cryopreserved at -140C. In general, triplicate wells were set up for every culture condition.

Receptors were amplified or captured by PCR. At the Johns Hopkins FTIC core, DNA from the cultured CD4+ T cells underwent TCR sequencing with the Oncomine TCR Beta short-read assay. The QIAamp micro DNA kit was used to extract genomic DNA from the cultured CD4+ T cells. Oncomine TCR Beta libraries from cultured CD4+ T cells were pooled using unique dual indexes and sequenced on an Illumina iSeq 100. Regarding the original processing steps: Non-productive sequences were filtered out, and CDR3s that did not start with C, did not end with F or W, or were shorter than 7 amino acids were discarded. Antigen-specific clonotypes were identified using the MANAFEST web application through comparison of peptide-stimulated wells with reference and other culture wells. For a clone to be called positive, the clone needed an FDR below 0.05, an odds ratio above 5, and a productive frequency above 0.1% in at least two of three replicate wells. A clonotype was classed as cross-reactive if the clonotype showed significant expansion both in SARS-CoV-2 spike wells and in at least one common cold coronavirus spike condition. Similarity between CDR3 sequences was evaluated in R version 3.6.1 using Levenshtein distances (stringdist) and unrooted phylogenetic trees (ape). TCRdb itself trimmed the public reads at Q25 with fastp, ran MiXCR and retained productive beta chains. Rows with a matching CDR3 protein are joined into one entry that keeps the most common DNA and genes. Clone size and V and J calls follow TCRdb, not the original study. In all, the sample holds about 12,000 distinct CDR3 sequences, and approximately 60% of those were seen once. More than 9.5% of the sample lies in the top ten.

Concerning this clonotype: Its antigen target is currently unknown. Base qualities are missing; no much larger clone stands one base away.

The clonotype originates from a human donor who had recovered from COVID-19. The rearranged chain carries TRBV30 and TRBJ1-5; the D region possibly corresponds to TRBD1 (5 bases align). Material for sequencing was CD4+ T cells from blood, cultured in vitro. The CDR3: CAWSSPGTVRNQPQHF. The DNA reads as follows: TGTGCCTGGAGTTCTCCCGGGACCGTCCGCAATCAGCCCCAGCATTTT.